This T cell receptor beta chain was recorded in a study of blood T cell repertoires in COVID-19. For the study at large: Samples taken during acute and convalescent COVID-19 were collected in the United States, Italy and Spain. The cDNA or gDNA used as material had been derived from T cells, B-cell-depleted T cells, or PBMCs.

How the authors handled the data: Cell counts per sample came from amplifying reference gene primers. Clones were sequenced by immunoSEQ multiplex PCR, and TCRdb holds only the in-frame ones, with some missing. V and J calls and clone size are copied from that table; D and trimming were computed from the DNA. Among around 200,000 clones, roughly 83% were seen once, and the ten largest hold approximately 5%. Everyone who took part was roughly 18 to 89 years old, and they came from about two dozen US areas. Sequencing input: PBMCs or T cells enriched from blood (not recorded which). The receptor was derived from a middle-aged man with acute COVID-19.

CDR3 protein: CATSGGLSTEAFF. CDR3 bases: TGTGCCACCAGTGGGGGCCTCAGCACTGAAGCTTTCTTT. This chain uses TRBV24-1 with TRBJ1-1, with D perhaps TRBD1 (5 bases). CDR1 and CDR2 from the germline V gene are KGHDR and SFDVKD. V shed 5 bases and J shed 4 bases, with 10 bases lying between them. This CDR3 has 13 residues.